This T cell receptor (beta chain) was sequenced in a study of prognosis after radiotherapy for stage I lung cancer. About the research overall: There were approximately 15 patients with newly diagnosed primary stage I lung tumors and about five patients with oligometastatic NSCLC after surgical resection of the primary tumor. Study-level results: Reportedly, TRBV and TRBJ gene usage varied with metastasis presence.

The patients, who had no history of other malignancies and had received no prior chemotherapy or radiotherapy, were all found to be node-negative on CT and PET/CT. TCR beta CDR3 amplification from genomic DNA was performed by two-round multiplex PCR. Individual primers that were specific to each TRBV and TRBJ gene served in first-round PCR. TCRdb redid the calling of the multiplex PCR reads with MiXCR, one entry per CDR3 protein. In the table there are 20,000 to 25,000 distinct CDR3 sequences, around two fifths of which are singletons. This CDR3 region has 13 residues. Germline CDR1 is SNHLY and CDR2 is FYNNEI. After removal of 8 bases from V and 5 bases from J, the junction contained 4 bases not matched to a gene. This clonotype was detected many times. Antigen specificity is unknown.

This sample comprised PBMCs, obtained before or after stereotactic body radiation therapy (not recorded which). The V and J genes are TRBV2 and TRBJ2-3; TRBD2 matches 10 bases. This sequence was found in a donor at least 50 years old with non-small cell lung cancer. The CDR3, as DNA: TGTGCCAGCCATAGCGGGAGGTTAGATACGCAGTATTTT. Amino acid sequence: CASHSGRLDTQYF.